Reported below is one T cell receptor (beta chain). Its antigen is still unknown. These data are taken from a study of CD8 T cells in Susac syndrome. Whole-study results and caveats: Only a relatively small number of individuals were included in the TCR sequencing and HLA analysis.

Random-hexamer reverse transcription was applied to about 0.45 to 1 ug RNA. Amplification of TCR beta CDR3 spanned 54 Vbeta and 13 Jbeta via immunoSEQ multiplex PCR. From the immunoSEQ multiplex PCR reads, TCRdb called clonotypes with MiXCR, one entry per CDR3 protein. This table holds approximately 180,000 distinct CDR3 sequences, approximately 95% found once. V lost 5 bases and J lost 9, with 11 bases in between. This CDR3 has 12 residues. The V gene's germline CDR1 is SEHNR and CDR2 FQNEAQ (reference sequence). Sequencing of TCR beta was carried out in blood CD8+ and CD4+ T cells. TEMRA cells were FACS-enriched and CD8+ and CD4+ T cells negatively isolated.

Sequencing used CD4+ T cells from PBMCs. J is TRBJ2-4 and V is TRBV7-9; no clear D. This receptor was taken from a human donor with multiple sclerosis. Written as DNA, the CDR3 is TGTGCCAGCAGCCCAATCTGGAGCATTCAGTACTTC. It is translated as CASSPIWSIQYF.